The clone carrying this T cell receptor beta chain was recorded at least ten times. Its target is unknown. The germline V gene encodes CDR1 SGDLS and CDR2 YYNGEE. CDR3 size: 15 residues. V dropped 4 bases and J dropped 1 base, with 14 bases sitting between them. This specimen comes from a study of spatial heterogeneity in lung cancer. On the study more broadly: The donors comprised around 72 untreated early-stage non-small cell lung cancer patients. Researchers sequenced follow-up PBMC samples if they had them, and these came a median of about 22 months after resection. The average count in raw reads for each unique TCR and UMI combination exceeded eight appearances. Findings and caveats of the study: Ubiquitous expanded tumor TCRs were observed in blood more at resection than follow-up.

The time point denotes: blood at routine non-recurrence follow-up after resection. TCRdb itself ran the 5' RACE reads through MiXCR, one entry per CDR3 protein. This table holds tens of thousands of distinct CDR3 sequences, around 8.9% found once. This sequence joins TRBV9 and TRBJ2-5; tentatively, D is TRBD2 (5 bases). This receptor was identified in a female donor with early-stage non-small cell lung cancer. The sample was PBMCs, taken at follow-up. The CDR3 reads CASSPSWRLQETQYF. In nucleotides, the CDR3 is TGTGCCAGCAGCCCCAGTTGGAGGCTCCAAGAGACCCAGTACTTC.